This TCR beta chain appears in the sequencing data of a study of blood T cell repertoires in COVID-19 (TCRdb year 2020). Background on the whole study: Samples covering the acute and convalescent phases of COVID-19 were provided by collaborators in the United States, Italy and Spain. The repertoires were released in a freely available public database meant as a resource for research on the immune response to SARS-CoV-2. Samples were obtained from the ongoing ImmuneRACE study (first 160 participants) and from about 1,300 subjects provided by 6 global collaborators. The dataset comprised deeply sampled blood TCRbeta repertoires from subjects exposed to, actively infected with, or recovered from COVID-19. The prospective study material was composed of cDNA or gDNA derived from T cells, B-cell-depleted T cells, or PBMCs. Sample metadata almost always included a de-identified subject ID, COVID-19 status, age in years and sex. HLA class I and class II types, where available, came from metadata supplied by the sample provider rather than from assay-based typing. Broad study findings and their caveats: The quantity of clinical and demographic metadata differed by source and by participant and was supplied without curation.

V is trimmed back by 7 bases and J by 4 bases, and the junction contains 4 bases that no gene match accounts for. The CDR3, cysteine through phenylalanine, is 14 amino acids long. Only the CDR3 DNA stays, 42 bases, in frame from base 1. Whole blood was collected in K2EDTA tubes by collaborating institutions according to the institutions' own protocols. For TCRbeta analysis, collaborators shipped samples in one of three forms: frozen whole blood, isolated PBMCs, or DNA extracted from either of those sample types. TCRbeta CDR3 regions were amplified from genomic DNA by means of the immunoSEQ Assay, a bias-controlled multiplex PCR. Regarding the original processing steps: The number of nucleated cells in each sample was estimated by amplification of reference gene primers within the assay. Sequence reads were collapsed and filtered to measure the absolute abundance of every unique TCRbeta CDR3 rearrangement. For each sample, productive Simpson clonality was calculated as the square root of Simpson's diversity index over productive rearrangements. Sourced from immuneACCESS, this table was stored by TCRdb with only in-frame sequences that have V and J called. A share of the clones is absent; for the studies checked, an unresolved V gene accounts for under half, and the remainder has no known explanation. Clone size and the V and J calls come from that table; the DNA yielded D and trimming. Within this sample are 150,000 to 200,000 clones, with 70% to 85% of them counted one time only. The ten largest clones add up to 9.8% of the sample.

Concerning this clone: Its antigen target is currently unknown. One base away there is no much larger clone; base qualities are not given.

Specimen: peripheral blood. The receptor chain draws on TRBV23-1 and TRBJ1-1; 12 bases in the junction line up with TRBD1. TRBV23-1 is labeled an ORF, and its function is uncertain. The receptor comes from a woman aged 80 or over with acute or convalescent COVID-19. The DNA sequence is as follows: TGCGCCAGCATCGGGACAGGGGGCGGCACTGAAGCTTTCTTT. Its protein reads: CASIGTGGGTEAFF.